Listed here are 23 T cell receptor beta chains from one sample, sequenced in a study of cytomegalovirus exposure and HLA in healthy donors. 13 Jbeta primers and 60 Vbeta primers were used for the PCR. Libraries were prepared by immunoSEQ multiplex PCR; TCRdb keeps only in-frame clonotypes and omits some of them. This table holds roughly 150,000 clones, approximately 86% found once. The sample taken for sequencing was PBMCs. These receptor sequences come from a woman in her fifties or sixties in good health and CMV-seropositive.

On this clone: Its ends do not fully match the called genes, so a read error is possible. This sequence joins TRBV5-1 and TRBJ1-3, with TRBD1 matching 8 bases. In germline, CDR1 is SGHRS, CDR2 YFSETQ. The CDR3 totals 14 residues. CDR3 in amino acids: CASRLDRAGNTIYF. The CDR3 bases are TGCGCCAGCAGGTTGGACAGGGCTGGAAACACCATATATTTT.

V is TRBV6-6 and J is TRBJ2-5, with a weak D call TRBD2 (5 bases). CDR3 length equals 14 residues. Germline V CDR1 and CDR2: MNHNY, SVGAGI (reference sequence). Between the trimmed V and J ends, which lost 0 bases and 5 bases, there was a span of 10 bases. The CDR3 DNA follows: TGTGCCAGCAGTTACTCCGAACTAGGGGAGACCCAGTACTTC. It translates to CASSYSELGETQYF.

The chain is built from TRBV7-6 and TRBJ2-1, with TRBD1 as a possible D gene (5 bases). The CDR3 totals 15 residues. Between the trimmed V and J ends, which lost 1 base and 10 bases, there was a span of 17 bases. The V gene's germline CDR1 is SGHVS and CDR2 FNYEAQ. The CDR3: CASSLGGAGPGEQFF. DNA for the CDR3: TGTGCCAGCAGCTTAGGTGGGGCAGGCCCCGGGGAGCAGTTCTTC.

The V and J genes are TRBV30 and TRBJ2-5, with 8 bases aligning to TRBD1. Germline V gives CDR1 GTSNPN, CDR2 SVGIG (reference sequence). The CDR3 length is 16 residues. Unmatched junction bases numbered 9, after V lost 1 base and J lost 2 bases. CDR3 region: CAWSGTGTGRQETQYF. CDR3 DNA: TGTGCCTGGAGTGGCACCGGGACAGGCCGTCAAGAGACCCAGTACTTC.

The V call is TRBV2, the J call TRBJ2-7; D is undetermined. The ends were cut back, 7 bases at V and 4 bases at J, with 17 bases in the middle. This CDR3 comprises 14 residues. The V gene's germline CDR1 is SNHLY and CDR2 FYNNEI. The CDR3 DNA reads as TGTGCCAGCAATGGGCACGTCCCTCTGTACGAGCAGTACTTC. Translating it yields CASNGHVPLYEQYF.

This clone was seen a few times. The chain recombines TRBV29-1 with TRBJ1-5; D is possibly TRBD1 (6 bases). This CDR3 comprises 13 residues. V shed 6 bases and J shed 7 bases, with 16 bases lying between them. From germline, CDR1 is SQVTM and CDR2 ANQGSEA. The CDR3 sequence is CSVSQGRGQPQHF. DNA of the CDR3: TGCAGCGTAAGTCAGGGGCGGGGGCAGCCCCAGCATTTT.

V usage is TRBV29-1 and J usage is TRBJ2-5; 10 bases line up with TRBD2. V lost 6 bases to trimming and J lost 4 bases; unmatched junction nucleotides: 5. The germline gives CDR1 SQVTM, CDR2 ANQGSEA. The CDR3 consists of 13 residues. The CDR3 loop reads CSVRTSGTETQYF. In DNA, the CDR3 is TGCAGCGTGCGGACTAGCGGAACAGAGACCCAGTACTTC.

V is TRBV11-2 and J is TRBJ2-3; TRBD1 agrees at 8 bases. Germline V gene sequence: CDR1 SGHAT, CDR2 FQNNGV. Germline trimming cut 5 bases from V and 2 bases from J; bases unmatched to any gene: 9. CDR3 size: 16 residues. The DNA for the CDR3 is TGTGCCAGCAGCCCGCGGGACAGGCTAATCACAGATACGCAGTATTTT. Protein: CASSPRDRLITDTQYF.

J is TRBJ2-2 and V is TRBV9; the D gene is possibly TRBD1 (5 bases). The length of the CDR3 is 14 residues. Germline V gene sequence: CDR1 SGDLS, CDR2 YYNGEE. With 3 bases removed from V and 4 bases from J, the gap between germline ends came to 10 bases. This CDR3 is CASSDRLFTGELFF. In DNA form, the CDR3 reads TGTGCCAGCAGCGACAGGTTGTTCACCGGGGAGCTGTTTTTT.

The J gene is TRBJ2-2, the V gene TRBV10-3, with D possibly matching TRBD2 (6 bases). The CDR3 totals 13 residues. Trimming removed 7 bases from V and 6 bases from J, with 12 bases in between. The germline CDR1 and CDR2 sequences are ENHRY and SYGVKD. The CDR3 here is CAITAGLAGELFF. The DNA of the CDR3 is TGTGCCATCACCGCGGGGCTGGCCGGGGAGCTGTTTTTT.

The chain couples TRBV30 to TRBJ1-2; D possibly corresponds to TRBD1 (6 bases). V lost 0 bases to trimming and J lost 0 bases, with 8 bases between them. The germline V gene has CDR1 GTSNPN and CDR2 SVGIG (reference sequence). The CDR3 contains 14 residues. Written as DNA, the CDR3 is TGTGCCTGGAGTGTAGGGGGAGCTAACTATGGCTACACCTTC. Amino acids: CAWSVGGANYGYTF.

This clone came up once. Here the CDR3 DNA reads TGTGCCAGCACCGGACAGATTGATTCACCCCTCCACTTT. This encodes CASTGQIDSPLHF. The rearrangement links TRBV2 to TRBJ1-6, with D possibly matching TRBD1 (6 bases). Trimming took 7 bases from V and 8 from J, leaving 12 bases between them. Germline V CDR1 and CDR2: SNHLY, FYNNEI. The CDR3 is 13 amino acids. Full variable domain (remainder filled in from reference TRBV2 and TRBJ1-6): EPEVTQTPSHQVTQMGQEVILRCVPISNHLYFYWYRQILGQKVEFLVSFYNNEISEKSEIFDDQFSVERPDGSNFTLKIRSTKLEDSAMYFCASTGQIDSPLHFGNGTRLTVT.

This sequence joins TRBV5-1 and TRBJ2-1; 15 bases fit TRBD2. Trimming at V came to 2 bases and at J to 10 bases, leaving 4 bases not matched to a gene. The CDR3 has 15 amino acids. CDR1 and CDR2 (germline): SGHRS, YFSETQ. The CDR3 DNA is TGCGCCAGCAGCTTAGGGGGACTAGCGGGGGGCGAGCAGTTCTTC. Protein: CASSLGGLAGGEQFF.

This clone came up once. This chain connects TRBV21-1 to TRBJ2-7; the D call of TRBD1 is as the table states it, not checked on the DNA. TRBV21-1 is a recognized pseudogene. The CDR3 is 15 amino acids. The CDR3 region has the DNA TGTGCCAGCAGCAAAGAGGGACAGGGGCCGTACGAGCAGTACTTC. Translation: CASSKEGQGPYEQYF.

This rearrangement joins TRBV7-9 to TRBJ1-6; unclear D gene. Between the trimmed V and J ends, which lost 5 bases and 3 bases, there was a span of 2 bases. Germline CDR1 is SEHNR and CDR2 is FQNEAQ (reference sequence). The CDR3 spans 12 residues. CDR3 DNA: TGTGCCAGCAGCCACTATAATTCACCCCTCCACTTT. Its translation: CASSHYNSPLHF.

The V gene is TRBV6-1, the J gene TRBJ1-1, with a weak D call TRBD1 (5 bases). In germline, CDR1 is MNHNS, CDR2 SASEGT. Trimming removed 4 bases from V and 2 bases from J, with 8 bases in between. The CDR3 runs to 13 residues. Here the CDR3 reads CASSGRGNTEAFF. The CDR3, as DNA: TGTGCCAGCAGTGGTAGGGGTAACACTGAAGCTTTCTTT.

This rearrangement joins TRBV10-1 to TRBJ2-6; D possibly corresponds to TRBD2 (6 bases). Per the germline V gene, CDR1 is WNHNN and CDR2 is SYGVQD (reference sequence). V was shortened by 3 bases and J by 0 bases, with 6 bases between the two germline ends. CDR3 length: 15 residues. The CDR3 sequence: CASSDGSSGANVLTF. In nucleotides, the CDR3 is TGCGCCAGCAGTGACGGGAGCTCTGGGGCCAACGTCCTGACTTTC.

The V and J genes are TRBV19 and TRBJ2-7; 13 positions match TRBD2. The CDR3 contains 15 residues. From germline, CDR1 is LNHDA and CDR2 SQIVND (reference sequence). After removal of 5 bases from V and 5 bases from J, the junction contained 6 bases not matched to a gene. CDR3 sequence: CASSLGLAGADEQYF. The DNA for the CDR3 is TGTGCCAGTAGTCTCGGACTAGCGGGGGCGGACGAGCAGTACTTC. Using reference TRBV19 and TRBJ2-7 for the parts outside the CDR3, the full variable domain is DGGITQSPKYLFRKEGQNVTLSCEQNLNHDAMYWYRQDPGQGLRLIYYSQIVNDFQKGDIAEGYSVSREKKESFPLTVTSAQKNPTAFYLCASSLGLAGADEQYFGPGTRLTVT.

The genes are TRBV6-5 and TRBJ2-7; 8 nucleotides match TRBD1. The CDR3 sequence is 12 residues long. Per germline, CDR1 MNHEY and CDR2 SVGAGI. V lost 5 bases to trimming and J lost 7 bases; unmatched junction nucleotides: 4. The CDR3 DNA reads TGTGCCAGCAGTAGACGGACAGGGGAGCAGTACTTC. Residues: CASSRRTGEQYF.

This clone appeared a few times. The V gene is TRBV18, the J gene TRBJ2-3; TRBD2 matches 9 bases. Germline V lookup: CDR1 KGHSH, CDR2 LQKENI. Trimming took 1 base from V and 0 from J; bases not matched to a gene: 5. This CDR3 spans 17 amino acids. CDR3 residues: CASSPRPAGGSTDTQYF. In DNA form, the CDR3 reads TGTGCCAGCTCACCACGACCAGCGGGGGGAAGCACAGATACGCAGTATTTT.

V is TRBV9 and J is TRBJ2-1, with D perhaps matching TRBD1 (6 bases). Germline assignment: CDR1 SGDLS and CDR2 YYNGEE. The CDR3 consists of 15 residues. V lost 0 bases, J lost 2 bases, and 9 bases lay in between. The CDR3 nucleotides are TGTGCCAGCAGCGTAGCAGGGACAACCTACAATGAGCAGTTCTTC. This codes for CASSVAGTTYNEQFF.

The gene calls are TRBV7-2 and TRBJ2-1, with D perhaps matching TRBD2 (5 bases). Trimming pared 7 bases from V and 5 bases from J, leaving 12 bases between. The germline CDR1 and CDR2 sequences are SGHTA and FQGNSA. This CDR3 region has 13 residues. The CDR3 region has the DNA TGTGCCAGCAATGTGAGAGGGAACAATGAGCAGTTCTTC. Translated: CASNVRGNNEQFF.

This clone was seen a few times. The CDR3 DNA reads as TGTGCCAGCGCCGAGGGAGCTTATCTGAACACTGAAGCTTTCTTT. Protein product: CASAEGAYLNTEAFF. V usage is TRBV6-5 and J usage is TRBJ1-1; D is unclear. CDR1 is MNHEY, CDR2 SVGAGI, per germline. Trimming took 8 bases from V and 0 from J, leaving 16 bases between them. This CDR3 has 15 amino acids.